The text below deals with one T cell receptor (beta chain). TCRdb reprocessed the 5' RACE reads with MiXCR, giving one entry per CDR3 protein. The repertoire includes tens of thousands of distinct CDR3 sequences, over 7% of them detected once, and 4% to 5% sits in the top ten. These data come from a study of early T cells in non-severe SARS-CoV-2 infection. The CDR3 is 16 amino acids. Germline CDR1 reads MNHNS; CDR2 reads SASEGT. The V end lost 4 bases, the J end lost 2 bases, and 17 bases lay between the germline ends. The chain combines TRBV6-1 with TRBJ1-2; D is uncertain. The TCR originated in an adult who was a healthcare worker with PCR-confirmed SARS-CoV-2 infection or an uninfected control (not recorded which). Sequenced input: whole blood. CDR3 in DNA: TGTGCCAGCAGTGGATCGATCAGCCCCCGCAACTATGGCTACACCTTC. As protein: CASSGSISPRNYGYTF.